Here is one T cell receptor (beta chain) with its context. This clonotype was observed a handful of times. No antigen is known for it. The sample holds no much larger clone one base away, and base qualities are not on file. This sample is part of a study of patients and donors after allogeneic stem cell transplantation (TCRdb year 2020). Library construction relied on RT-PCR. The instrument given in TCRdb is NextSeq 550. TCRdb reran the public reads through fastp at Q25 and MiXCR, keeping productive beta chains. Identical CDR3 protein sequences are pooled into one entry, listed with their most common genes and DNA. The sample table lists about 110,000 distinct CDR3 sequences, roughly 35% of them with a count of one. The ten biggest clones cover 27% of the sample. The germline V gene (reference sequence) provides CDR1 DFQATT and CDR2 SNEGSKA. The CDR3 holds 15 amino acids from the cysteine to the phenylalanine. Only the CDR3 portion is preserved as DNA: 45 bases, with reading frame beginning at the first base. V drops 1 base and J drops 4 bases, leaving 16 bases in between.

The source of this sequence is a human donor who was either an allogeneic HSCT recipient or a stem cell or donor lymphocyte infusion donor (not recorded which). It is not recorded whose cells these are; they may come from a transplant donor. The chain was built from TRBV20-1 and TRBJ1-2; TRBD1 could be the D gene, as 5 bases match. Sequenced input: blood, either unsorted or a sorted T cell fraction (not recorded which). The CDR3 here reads CSARVNRNTFYGYTF. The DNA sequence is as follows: TGCAGTGCTAGAGTGAACAGGAACACTTTCTATGGCTACACCTTC.